This record looks at one T cell receptor beta chain sequence and its context. What it binds is unknown. Trimming cost V 0 bases and J 7 bases, with 6 bases left between them. The germline V gene has CDR1 MGHRA and CDR2 YSYEKL. The CDR3 loop spans 12 amino acids. These data are taken from a study of cytomegalovirus exposure and HLA in healthy donors. The overall study: Earlier work reported roughly 120 million unique TCR beta sequences from approximately 180 million T cells. Overall study findings and caveats: According to an earlier analysis, most TCR beta V segments yielded productive rearrangements about 90% or about 30% of the time. Generally TCR sequences proved uncommon, though certain public TCRs appeared in numerous donors. Most subjects had HLA-A and HLA-B alleles reportedly predicted accurately by TCR beta sequences.

This PCR relied on a set of 60 Vbeta primers and 13 Jbeta primers. The repertoire was sequenced with immunoSEQ multiplex PCR; TCRdb's copy has only in-frame clones and lacks some. The repertoire holds fewer than 150,000 clones, 79% seen once, with 6.5% in the top ten. The sequence derives from a middle-aged man in good health and CMV-seropositive. The V and J genes are TRBV4-1 and TRBJ2-5; D is unresolved. The material sequenced was PBMCs. The CDR3 is CASSQDMRTQYF. The CDR3 DNA follows: TGCGCCAGCAGCCAAGATATGAGGACCCAGTACTTC.